These 8 T cell receptor beta chains were all obtained from the same sample, sequenced in a study of human T cells and chemical hapten exposure. Regarding time point: pre-sensitization, week 0. The treatment denotes: therapeutic diphenylcyclopropenone sensitization with weekly scalp DPC. TCRdb used MiXCR to reprocess the RACE reads, holding one entry per CDR3 protein. This sample has around 92,000 distinct CDR3 sequences; 11% occur once, and the top ten carry under 3.5%. Here the sequenced sample was whole blood, taken in connection with sensitization to the hapten diphenylcyclopropenone (DPC). These receptors originate from a woman aged 55-69 years with alopecia areata. Some clones in this sample may be carry-over from other donors' samples.

This clonotype has a count of ten or more. The chain links TRBV18 to TRBJ2-7, with 7 positions matching TRBD1. The CDR3 extends over 16 amino acids. The V gene end was trimmed by 4 bases and the J gene end by 6 bases; junction bases not matched to a gene: 15. Germline V gives CDR1 KGHSH, CDR2 LQKENI. The CDR3 protein is CASSLYDRAGHSEQYF. CDR3 DNA: TGTGCCAGCTCACTTTACGACAGGGCAGGTCATTCCGAGCAGTACTTC. Supplemented by reference TRBV18 and TRBJ2-7, the full variable domain reads NAGVMQNPRHLVRRRGQEARLRCSPMKGHSHVYWYRQLPEEGLKFMVYLQKENIIDESGMPKERFSAEFPKEGPSILRIQQVVRGDSAAYFCASSLYDRAGHSEQYFGPGTRLTVT.

As regards this clonotype: This may be a read error: a much more frequent sequence differs by one nucleotide. V usage is TRBV9 and J usage is TRBJ2-1; TRBD1 might be the D (5 bases). Per germline, CDR1 SGDLS and CDR2 YYNGEE. There are 16 residues in the CDR3. CDR3 nucleotides: TGTGCCAGCAACGTAGGGGCAGGGTTAAGGTACAATGAGCAGTTCTTC. Its translation is CASNVGAGLRYNEQFF.

CDR3 in DNA: TGCAGCGTTGGGTTTCTGGGCTACGAGCAGTACTTC. Translation gives CSVGFLGYEQYF. The chain links TRBV29-1 to TRBJ2-7; D gene ambiguous. The CDR3 runs 12 residues. The V end was cut by 4 bases, the J end by 3 bases, with 10 bases between. Germline V gives CDR1 SQVTM, CDR2 ANQGSEA.

This clonotype was found many times. The V gene is TRBV29-1, the J gene TRBJ2-5, with D maybe TRBD2 (6 bases). Trimming left V 7 bases short and J 5 bases short, with 20 bases between. The CDR3 is made up of 14 amino acids. Per the germline V gene, CDR1 is SQVTM and CDR2 is ANQGSEA. CDR3 coding DNA: TGCAGCGCCGACCCAGGGACTCCCGGCGAGACCCAGTACTTC. Its protein is CSADPGTPGETQYF.

This clonotype was detected ten times or more. The chain combines TRBV7-9 with TRBJ1-2; D may be TRBD1 (6 bases). V was clipped by 1 base and J by 7 bases, with 10 bases between them. The CDR3 runs 13 residues. In germline, CDR1 is SEHNR, CDR2 FQNEAQ (reference sequence). In nucleotides, the CDR3 is TGTGCCAGCAGCTTAGTACAGGGATCTGGCTACACCTTC. This gives the protein CASSLVQGSGYTF. Using reference TRBV7-9 and TRBJ1-2 for the parts outside the CDR3, the full variable domain is DTGVSQNPRHKITKRGQNVTFRCDPISEHNRLYWYRQTLGQGPEFLTYFQNEAQLEKSRLLSDRFSAERPKGSFSTLEIQRTEQGDSAMYLCASSLVQGSGYTFGSGTRLTVV.

The chain employs TRBV5-1 and TRBJ2-3; D assignment may be TRBD1 or TRBD2 (6 bases each). Germline CDR1 and CDR2: SGHRS and YFSETQ. V lost 4 bases and J 3 bases, leaving 15 bases between the germline ends. The CDR3 consists of 15 residues. The CDR3 DNA is TGCGCCAGCAGCGTGTCGGGGGCCTCGACAGATACGCAGTATTTT. Translation gives CASSVSGASTDTQYF.

Many counts were recorded for this clonotype. The chain combines TRBV12-5 with TRBJ2-5; 8 bases map to TRBD2. The CDR3 contains 15 residues. Germline V gives CDR1 LGHNT, CDR2 FRNRAP. V shed 1 base and J 5 bases; nucleotides not matched to a gene: 6. For the CDR3, the DNA is TGTGCTAGTGGTTTGGGGACTAGCCAGGGGGAGACCCAGTACTTC. Translated: CASGLGTSQGETQYF.

V is TRBV6-6 and J is TRBJ1-2; perhaps TRBD1 as D (6 bases). From germline, CDR1 is MNHNY and CDR2 SVGAGI (reference sequence). The CDR3 covers 14 residues. The V and J ends lost 7 bases and 11 bases respectively, with 23 bases between them. The CDR3 coding sequence is TGTGCCAGCAAGGGGGTCGGGCGTGTTTTCATATACACCTTC. It translates to CASKGVGRVFIYTF.